The text below deals with one T cell receptor beta chain. TCRdb keeps only in-frame clones here, not all; method: immunoSEQ multiplex PCR. The data show about 180,000 clones, about 88% seen once. The CDR3 has 17 residues. CDR1 and CDR2 (germline): KGHSH, LQKENI. The V gene lost 0 bases and the J gene lost 0 bases, with 12 bases spanning the gap. The data belong to a study of blood T cell repertoires in COVID-19. The TCR sequence derives from a young man who had recovered from COVID-19. J is TRBJ2-1 and V is TRBV18; D ambiguous. The sample taken for sequencing was peripheral blood. The CDR3 sequence is CASSPPSAGLSYNEQFF. The CDR3 DNA sequence: TGTGCCAGCTCACCACCCTCCGCAGGTCTCTCCTACAATGAGCAGTTCTTC.